The 4 T cell receptor beta chains below were found in one sample sequenced in a study of blood T cell repertoires in COVID-19 (dated by TCRdb to 2018 to 2020). Library construction relied on the immunoSEQ multiplex PCR assay. TCRdb holds this immuneACCESS table with in-frame rearrangements only. Some clones are missing; in checked studies, unresolved V genes explain under half, and the rest has no known cause. The table for this sample lists about 49,000 clones; around 87% of them were counted only once. 2.1% of the sample belongs to the ten largest clones. Sequences were obtained from peripheral blood. The receptors originated from a woman aged 80 or over with COVID-19, enrolled during active disease.

This clone was found a few times. This rearrangement joins TRBV7-2 to TRBJ2-5; TRBD2 might be the D (6 bases). This CDR3 region has 16 residues. Germline loops: CDR1 SGHTA, CDR2 FQGNSA. Trimming removed 1 base at V and 4 bases at J, with 16 bases between. CDR3 sequence reads: CASSLVGAGLAETQYF. The CDR3 nucleotides read TGTGCCAGCAGCTTAGTCGGGGCGGGACTGGCAGAGACCCAGTACTTC.

The J gene is TRBJ1-1, the V gene TRBV19; D possibly corresponds to TRBD1 (6 bases). The CDR3 covers 15 residues. Germline V gives CDR1 LNHDA, CDR2 SQIVND (reference sequence). Trimming removed 3 bases from V and 4 bases from J, with 15 bases in between. The CDR3 protein is CASSIVGGHGTEAFF. In DNA form, the CDR3 reads TGTGCCAGTAGTATCGTCGGGGGGCATGGCACTGAAGCTTTCTTT.

The chain uses TRBV5-1 and TRBJ1-1, with D unresolved. With 3 bases removed from V and 0 bases from J, the gap between germline ends came to 9 bases. Looked up from germline, CDR1 is SGHRS and CDR2 is YFSETQ. The CDR3 is 14 amino acids. CDR3 sequence (DNA): TGCGCCAGCAGCTCTCAGGTCATGAACACTGAAGCTTTCTTT. The encoded protein is CASSSQVMNTEAFF. Drawing the rest from reference TRBV5-1 and TRBJ1-1, the complete variable domain is KAGVTQTPRYLIKTRGQQVTLSCSPISGHRSVSWYQQTPGQGLQFLFEYFSETQRNKGNFPGRFSGRQFSNSRSEMNVSTLELGDSALYLCASSSQVMNTEAFFGQGTRLTVV.

The chain joins TRBV11-1 to TRBJ2-3, with TRBD2 matching over 8 bases. This CDR3 contains 11 residues. Germline V CDR1 and CDR2: SGHAT, FQDESV (reference sequence). With 3 bases clipped from V and 14 bases from J, the junction kept 4 bases outside the gene matches. CDR3 sequence (DNA): TGTGCCAGCAGCTTTAGCGGGGAACGGTATTTT. Protein product: CASSFSGERYF.